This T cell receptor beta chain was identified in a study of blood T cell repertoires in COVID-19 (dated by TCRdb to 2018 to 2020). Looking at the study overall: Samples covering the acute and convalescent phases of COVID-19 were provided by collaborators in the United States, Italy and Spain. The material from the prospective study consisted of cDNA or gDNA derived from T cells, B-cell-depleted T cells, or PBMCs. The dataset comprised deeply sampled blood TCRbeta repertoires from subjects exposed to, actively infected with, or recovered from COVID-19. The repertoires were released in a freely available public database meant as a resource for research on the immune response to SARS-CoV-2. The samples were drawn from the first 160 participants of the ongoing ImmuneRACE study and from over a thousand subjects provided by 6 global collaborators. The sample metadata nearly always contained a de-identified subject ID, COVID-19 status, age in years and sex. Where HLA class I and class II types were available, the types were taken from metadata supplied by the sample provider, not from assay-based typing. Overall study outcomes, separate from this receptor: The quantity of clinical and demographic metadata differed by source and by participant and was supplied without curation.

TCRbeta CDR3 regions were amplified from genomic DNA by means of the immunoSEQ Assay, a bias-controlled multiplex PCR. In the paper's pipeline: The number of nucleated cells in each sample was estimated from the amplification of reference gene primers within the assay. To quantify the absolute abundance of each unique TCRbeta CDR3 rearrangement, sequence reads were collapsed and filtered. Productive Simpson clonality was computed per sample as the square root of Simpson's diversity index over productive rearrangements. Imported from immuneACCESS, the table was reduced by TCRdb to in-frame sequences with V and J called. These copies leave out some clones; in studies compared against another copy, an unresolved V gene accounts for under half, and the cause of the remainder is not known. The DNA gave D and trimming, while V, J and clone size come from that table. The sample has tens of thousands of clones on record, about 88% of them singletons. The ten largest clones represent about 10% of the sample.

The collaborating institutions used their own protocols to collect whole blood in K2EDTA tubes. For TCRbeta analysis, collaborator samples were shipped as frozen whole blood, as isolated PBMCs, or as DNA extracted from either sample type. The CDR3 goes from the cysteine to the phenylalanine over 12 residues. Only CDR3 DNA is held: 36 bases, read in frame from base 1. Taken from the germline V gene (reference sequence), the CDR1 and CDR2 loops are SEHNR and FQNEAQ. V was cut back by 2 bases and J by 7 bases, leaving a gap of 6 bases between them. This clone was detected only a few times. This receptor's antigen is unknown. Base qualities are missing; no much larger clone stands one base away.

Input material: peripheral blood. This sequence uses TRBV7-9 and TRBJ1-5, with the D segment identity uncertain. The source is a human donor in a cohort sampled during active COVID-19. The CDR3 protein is CASSLTGQPQHF. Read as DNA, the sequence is TGTGCCAGCAGCTTAACGGGACAGCCCCAGCATTTT.